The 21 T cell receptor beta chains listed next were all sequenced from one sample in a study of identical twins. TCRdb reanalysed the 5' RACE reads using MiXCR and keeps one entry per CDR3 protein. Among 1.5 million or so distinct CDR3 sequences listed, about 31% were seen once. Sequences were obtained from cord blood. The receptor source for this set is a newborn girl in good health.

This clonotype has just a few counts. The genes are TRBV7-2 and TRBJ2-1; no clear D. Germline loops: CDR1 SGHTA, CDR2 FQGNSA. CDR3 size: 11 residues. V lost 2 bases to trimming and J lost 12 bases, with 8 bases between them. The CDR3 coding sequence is TGTGCCAGCAGCTTATCAATAAGGCAGTTCTTC. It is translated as CASSLSIRQFF.

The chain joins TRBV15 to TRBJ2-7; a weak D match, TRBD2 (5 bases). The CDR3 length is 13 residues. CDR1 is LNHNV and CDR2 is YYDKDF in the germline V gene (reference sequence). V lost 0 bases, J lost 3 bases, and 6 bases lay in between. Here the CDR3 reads CATSRDSVYEQYF. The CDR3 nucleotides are TGTGCCACCAGCAGAGATAGCGTCTACGAGCAGTACTTC.

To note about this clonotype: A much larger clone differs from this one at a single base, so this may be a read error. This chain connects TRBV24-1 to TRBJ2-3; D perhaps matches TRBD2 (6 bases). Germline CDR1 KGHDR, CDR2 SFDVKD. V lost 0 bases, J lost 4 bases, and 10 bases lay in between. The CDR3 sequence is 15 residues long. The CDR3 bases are TGTGCCACCAGTGATTTGCTACCGGGAGCAGATACGCAGTATTTT. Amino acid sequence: CATSDLLPGADTQYF.

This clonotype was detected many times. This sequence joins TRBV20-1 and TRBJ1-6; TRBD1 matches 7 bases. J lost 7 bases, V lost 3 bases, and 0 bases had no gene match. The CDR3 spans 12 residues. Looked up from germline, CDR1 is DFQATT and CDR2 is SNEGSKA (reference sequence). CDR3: CSARTGNSPLHF. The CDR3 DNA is TGCAGTGCTAGGACAGGGAATTCACCCCTCCACTTT.

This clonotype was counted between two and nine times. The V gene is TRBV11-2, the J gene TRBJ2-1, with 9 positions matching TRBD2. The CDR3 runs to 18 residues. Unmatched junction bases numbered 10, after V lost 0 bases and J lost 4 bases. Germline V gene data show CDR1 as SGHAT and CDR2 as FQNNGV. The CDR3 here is CASSLEPLAGVRYNEQFF. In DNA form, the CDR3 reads TGTGCCAGCAGCTTAGAACCGTTAGCGGGAGTTCGGTACAATGAGCAGTTCTTC.

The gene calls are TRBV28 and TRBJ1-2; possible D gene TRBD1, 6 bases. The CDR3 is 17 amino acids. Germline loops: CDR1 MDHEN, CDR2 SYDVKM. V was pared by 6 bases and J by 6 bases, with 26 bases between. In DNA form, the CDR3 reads TGTGCCAGCAGCTTGGGCGGGGGGCGCTTAGTAAGGAATGGCTACACCTTC. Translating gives CASSLGGGRLVRNGYTF.

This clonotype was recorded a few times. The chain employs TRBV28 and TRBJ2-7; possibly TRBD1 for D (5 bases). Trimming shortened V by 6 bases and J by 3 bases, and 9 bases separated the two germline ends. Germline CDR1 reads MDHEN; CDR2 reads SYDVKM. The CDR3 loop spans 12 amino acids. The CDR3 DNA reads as TGTGCCAGCAGAGCAGGGTTCTACGAGCAGTACTTC. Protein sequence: CASRAGFYEQYF.

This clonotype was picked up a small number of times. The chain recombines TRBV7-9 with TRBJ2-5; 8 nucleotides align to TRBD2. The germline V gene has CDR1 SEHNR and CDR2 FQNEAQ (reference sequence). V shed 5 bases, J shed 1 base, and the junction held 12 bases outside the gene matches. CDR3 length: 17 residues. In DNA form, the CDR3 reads TGTGCCAGCAGCATCATCAGGATTCGGGAGGGCCAAGAGACCCAGTACTTC. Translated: CASSIIRIREGQETQYF.

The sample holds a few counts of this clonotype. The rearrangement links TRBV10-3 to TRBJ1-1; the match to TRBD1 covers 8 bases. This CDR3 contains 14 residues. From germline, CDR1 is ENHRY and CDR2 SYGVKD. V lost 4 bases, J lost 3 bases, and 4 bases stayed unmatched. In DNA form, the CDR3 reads TGTGCCATCAGTGGGACAGGGAGGTACACTGAAGCTTTCTTT. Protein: CAISGTGRYTEAFF.

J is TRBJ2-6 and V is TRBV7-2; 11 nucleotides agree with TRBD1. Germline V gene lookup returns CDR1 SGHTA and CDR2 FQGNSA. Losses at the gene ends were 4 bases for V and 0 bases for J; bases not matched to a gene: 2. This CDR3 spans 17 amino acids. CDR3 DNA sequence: TGTGCCAGCAGCTCCGGGACAGGGGGCTCTGGGGCCAACGTCCTGACTTTC. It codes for CASSSGTGGSGANVLTF.

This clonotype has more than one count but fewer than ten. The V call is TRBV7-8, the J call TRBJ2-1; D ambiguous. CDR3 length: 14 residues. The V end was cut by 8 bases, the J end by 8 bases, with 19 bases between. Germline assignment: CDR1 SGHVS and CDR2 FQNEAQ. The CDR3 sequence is CASGVFVPRHEQFF. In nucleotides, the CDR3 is TGTGCCAGCGGGGTTTTCGTTCCACGGCATGAGCAGTTCTTC.

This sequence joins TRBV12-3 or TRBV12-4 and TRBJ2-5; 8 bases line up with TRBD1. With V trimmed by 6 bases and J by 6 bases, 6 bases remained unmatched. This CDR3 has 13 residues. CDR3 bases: TGTGCCAGCAGCGGACAGGGATTGAAGACCCAGTACTTC. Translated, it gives CASSGQGLKTQYF.

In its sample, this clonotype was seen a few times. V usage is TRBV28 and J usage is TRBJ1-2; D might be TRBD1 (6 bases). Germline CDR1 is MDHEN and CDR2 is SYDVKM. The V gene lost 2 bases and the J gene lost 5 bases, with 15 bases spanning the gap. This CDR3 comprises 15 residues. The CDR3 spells CASSLKDKGGYGYTF. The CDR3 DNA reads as TGTGCCAGCAGTTTAAAGGACAAGGGGGGGTATGGCTACACCTTC.

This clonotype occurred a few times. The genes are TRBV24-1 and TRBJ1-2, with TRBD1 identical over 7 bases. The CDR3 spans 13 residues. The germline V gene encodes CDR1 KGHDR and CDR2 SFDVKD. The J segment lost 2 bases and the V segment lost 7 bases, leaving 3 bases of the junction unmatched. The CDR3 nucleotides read TGTGCCACCAGCGTACAGGGGAACTATGGCTACACCTTC. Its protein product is CATSVQGNYGYTF.

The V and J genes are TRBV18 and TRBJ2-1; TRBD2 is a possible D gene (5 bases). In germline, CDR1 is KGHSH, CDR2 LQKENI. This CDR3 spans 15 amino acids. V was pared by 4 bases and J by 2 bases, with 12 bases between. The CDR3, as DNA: TGTGCCAGCTCACGACTCTGGGAGACCTACAATGAGCAGTTCTTC. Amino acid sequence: CASSRLWETYNEQFF.

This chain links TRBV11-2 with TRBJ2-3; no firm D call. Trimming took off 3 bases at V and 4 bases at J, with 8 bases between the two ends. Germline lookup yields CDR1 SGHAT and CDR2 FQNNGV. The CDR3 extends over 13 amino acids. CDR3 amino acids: CASSFYRADTQYF. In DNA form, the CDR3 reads TGTGCCAGCAGCTTTTATCGAGCAGATACGCAGTATTTT.

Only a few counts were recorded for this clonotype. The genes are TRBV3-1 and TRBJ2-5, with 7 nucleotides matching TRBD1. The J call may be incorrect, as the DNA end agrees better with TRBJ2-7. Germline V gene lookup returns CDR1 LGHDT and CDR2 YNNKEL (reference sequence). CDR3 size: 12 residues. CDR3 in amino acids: CASSRRQGEQYF. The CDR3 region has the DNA TGTGCCAGCAGCCGAAGACAGGGCGAGCAGTACTTC.

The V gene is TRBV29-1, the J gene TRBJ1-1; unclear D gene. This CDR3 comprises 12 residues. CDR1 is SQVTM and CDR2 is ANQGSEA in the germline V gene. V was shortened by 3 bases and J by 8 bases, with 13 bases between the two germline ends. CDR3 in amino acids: CSVDRDNREAFF. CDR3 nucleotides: TGCAGCGTTGATCGCGACAACCGAGAAGCTTTCTTT.

The CDR3 DNA is TGTGCCAGCAGCCAAGAAGTCCCTAGTATCCCGGATACGCAGTATTTT. It specifies CASSQEVPSIPDTQYF. The genes are TRBV3-1 and TRBJ2-3, with D uncertain. Per germline, CDR1 LGHDT and CDR2 YNNKEL (reference sequence). Trimming left V 0 bases short and J 6 bases short, with 16 bases between. The CDR3 has 16 amino acids.

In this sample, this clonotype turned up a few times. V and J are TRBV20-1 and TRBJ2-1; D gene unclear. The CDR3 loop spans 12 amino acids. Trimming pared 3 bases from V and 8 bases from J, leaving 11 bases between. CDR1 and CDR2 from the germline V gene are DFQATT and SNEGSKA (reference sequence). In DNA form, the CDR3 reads TGCAGTGCTAGTGGCCACCGGGATGAGCAGTTCTTC. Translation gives CSASGHRDEQFF.

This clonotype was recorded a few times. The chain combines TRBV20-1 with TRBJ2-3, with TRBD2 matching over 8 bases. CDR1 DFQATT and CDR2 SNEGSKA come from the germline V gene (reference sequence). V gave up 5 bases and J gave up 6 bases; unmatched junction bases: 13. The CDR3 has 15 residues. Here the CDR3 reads CSALPVKRGKDTQYF. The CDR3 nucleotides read TGCAGTGCTCTCCCCGTCAAGCGGGGGAAGGATACGCAGTATTTT.